This TCR beta chain was sequenced for a study of T cell responses to AZD1222 COVID-19 vaccine. Across the whole study: Second-dose intervals near 4 or 12 weeks were combined. Findings and limits, study-wide: Repertoires were sampled only after the peak T cell response. The donors showed a predominance of white British ancestry and of females, with possible underestimation of clonal diversity. Mapped onto spike, vaccine-associated CD4 TCRs spanned it and were dominant at 160-218 and 743-854.

Notes on this clone: Its matching antigen is unknown.

The CDR3 has 13 amino acids. V lost 4 bases and J 6 bases, leaving 12 bases between the germline ends. Profiling relied on immunoSEQ multiplex PCR, and the TCRdb table lists in-frame clones only, not all of them. The table lists some 64,000 clones, roughly 70% of them singletons. The chain uses TRBV12-3 or TRBV12-4 and TRBJ1-2; D is possibly TRBD1 (5 bases). The source was peripheral blood, collected on day 0 of AZD1222 vaccination. This sequence originates from an adult in good health. For the CDR3, the DNA is TGTGCCAGCAGTTGGGGGAGGGAAGATGGCTACACCTTC. Its translation: CASSWGREDGYTF.